The 7 T cell receptor beta chains presented below share a single source sample, sequenced in a study of blood T cell repertoires in COVID-19. TCRdb keeps only in-frame clones here, not all; method: immunoSEQ multiplex PCR. Among around 260,000 clones listed, around 87% were seen once. Sequencing was done on a sample of peripheral blood. Receptors were obtained from an older woman with COVID-19, enrolled during active disease.

The chain links TRBV2 to TRBJ1-2; D gene uncertain. V dropped 4 bases and J dropped 4 bases, with 13 bases sitting between them. Germline V lookup: CDR1 SNHLY, CDR2 FYNNEI. The CDR3 is made up of 14 amino acids. Here the CDR3 reads CASSASGRFYGYTF. The CDR3 nucleotides are TGTGCCAGCAGTGCCAGCGGCCGGTTCTATGGCTACACCTTC.

This chain links TRBV6-4 with TRBJ1-5; TRBD1 agrees at 10 bases. The germline V gene encodes CDR1 MRHNA and CDR2 SNTAGT. The length of the CDR3 is 15 residues. With 2 bases clipped from V and 2 bases from J, the junction kept 0 bases outside the gene matches. As DNA, the CDR3 is TGTGCCAGCAGTGACGGGACAGGGGGCAATCAGCCCCAGCATTTT. Protein product: CASSDGTGGNQPQHF.

V and J are TRBV28 and TRBJ1-1; D uncertain. V shed 5 bases and J shed 1 base, with 11 bases lying between them. Per the germline V gene, CDR1 is MDHEN and CDR2 is SYDVKM. This CDR3 region has 14 residues. CDR3 region: CASSPPLWNTEAFF. The CDR3 coding sequence is TGTGCCAGCAGTCCCCCTTTGTGGAACACTGAAGCTTTCTTT.

The chain links TRBV29-1 to TRBJ2-7; 11 nucleotides match TRBD2. The CDR3 has 16 residues. Trimming cost V 6 bases and J 9 bases; bases outside gene matches: 19. Germline V gene data show CDR1 as SQVTM and CDR2 as ANQGSEA. For the CDR3, the DNA is TGCAGCGTCCCCGGGACTAGCGGAGGTTGGGCCGGGGCGCAGTACTTC. This sequence encodes CSVPGTSGGWAGAQYF.

The chain carries TRBV28 and TRBJ1-1; unclear D gene. From germline, CDR1 is MDHEN and CDR2 SYDVKM. The CDR3 extends over 11 amino acids. V shed 10 bases and J shed 7 bases, with 13 bases lying between them. The CDR3 sequence is CAIYSPFEAFF. CDR3 DNA sequence: TGTGCCATCTACAGTCCGTTTGAAGCTTTCTTT.

The gene calls are TRBV9 and TRBJ1-1; possible D gene TRBD1, 6 bases. The CDR3 has 13 amino acids. V lost 7 bases and J 1 base, leaving 11 bases between the germline ends. Looked up from germline, CDR1 is SGDLS and CDR2 is YYNGEE. DNA of the CDR3: TGTGCCAGCCGGGGACAACCGAACACTGAAGCTTTCTTT. Translation: CASRGQPNTEAFF.

This chain uses TRBV18 with TRBJ1-1; D unclear. This CDR3 spans 15 amino acids. Deletions cut 2 bases from V and 0 bases from J, with 10 bases between. Germline V gives CDR1 KGHSH, CDR2 LQKENI. The CDR3 here is CASSPITDMNTEAFF. The CDR3 DNA follows: TGTGCCAGCTCACCAATAACAGACATGAACACTGAAGCTTTCTTT.